This T cell receptor beta chain was profiled in a study of T cells expressing NK-cell markers. About the research overall: TCR beta repertoires came from sorted CD3+CD56+NKG2C+, CD3+CD56+NKG2C- and CD3+CD56-NKG2C+ T cells. Points from the study as a whole: In 6 or 7 donors, dominant NKG2C+ clonotypes were roughly 1.0-8% of CD8+ T cells.

With the 5' RACE reads reprocessed, TCRdb shows one record per CDR3 protein and no DNA. This listing includes 400,000 to 550,000 distinct CDR3 sequences. CDR1 and CDR2 (germline): SGHTA, FQGTGA. The CDR3 is made up of 17 amino acids. A remark on this clonotype: Its antigen remains unknown.

Source material: blood T cells: a sorted CD56 or NKG2C T cell subset, CD4+ or CD8+ T cells, or bulk PBMC T cells (not recorded which). The V and J genes are TRBV7-3 and TRBJ1-1. This receptor was taken from a woman aged 18 to 75 in good health. The CDR3 is CASSLRGGRGLATEAFF.